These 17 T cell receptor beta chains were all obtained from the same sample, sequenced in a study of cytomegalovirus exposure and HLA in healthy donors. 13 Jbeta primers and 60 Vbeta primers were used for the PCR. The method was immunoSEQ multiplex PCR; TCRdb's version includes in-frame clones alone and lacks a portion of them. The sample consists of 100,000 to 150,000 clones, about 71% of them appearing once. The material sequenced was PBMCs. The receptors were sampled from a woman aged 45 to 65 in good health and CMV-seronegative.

The CDR3 nucleotides are TGTGCCACCAGCCCGGGACTAGCGGGAGTCCAGCAGTACTTC. It encodes CATSPGLAGVQQYF. This rearrangement joins TRBV15 to TRBJ2-5, with 14 bases aligning to TRBD2. The trim removed 5 bases at V and 11 bases at J, leaving 7 bases unmatched. CDR1 and CDR2 from the germline V gene are LNHNV and YYDKDF (reference sequence). The CDR3 is made up of 14 amino acids.

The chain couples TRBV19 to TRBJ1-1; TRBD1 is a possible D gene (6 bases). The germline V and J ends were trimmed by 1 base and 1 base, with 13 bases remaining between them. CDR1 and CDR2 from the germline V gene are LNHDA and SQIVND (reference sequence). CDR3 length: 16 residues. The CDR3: CASSIVRGGGNTEAFF. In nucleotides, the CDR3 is TGTGCCAGTAGTATAGTCCGGGGAGGGGGGAACACTGAAGCTTTCTTT.

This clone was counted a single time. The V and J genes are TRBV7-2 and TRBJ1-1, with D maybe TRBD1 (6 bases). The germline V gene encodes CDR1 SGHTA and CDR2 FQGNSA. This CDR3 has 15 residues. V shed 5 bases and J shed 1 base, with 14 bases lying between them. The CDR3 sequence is CASSRGHSENTEAFF. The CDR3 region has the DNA TGTGCCAGCAGCCGGGGACATTCAGAGAACACTGAAGCTTTCTTT.

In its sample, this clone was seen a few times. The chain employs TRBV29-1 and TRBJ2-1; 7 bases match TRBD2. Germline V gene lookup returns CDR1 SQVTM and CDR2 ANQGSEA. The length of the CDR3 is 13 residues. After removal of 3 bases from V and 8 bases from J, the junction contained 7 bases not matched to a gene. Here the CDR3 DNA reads TGCAGCGTTGAGAAGTTGGCGGGAGATGAGCAGTTCTTC. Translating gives CSVEKLAGDEQFF.

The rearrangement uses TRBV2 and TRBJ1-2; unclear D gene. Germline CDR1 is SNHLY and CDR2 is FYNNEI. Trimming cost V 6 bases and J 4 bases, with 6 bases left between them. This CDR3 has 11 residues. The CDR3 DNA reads TGTGCCAGCAGCTACAGCTATGGCTACACCTTC. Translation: CASSYSYGYTF.

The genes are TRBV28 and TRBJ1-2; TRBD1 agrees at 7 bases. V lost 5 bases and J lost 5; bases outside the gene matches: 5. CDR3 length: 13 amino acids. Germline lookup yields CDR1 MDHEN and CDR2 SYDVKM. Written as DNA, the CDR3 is TGTGCCAGCAGTGGGGACAGTCCGTATGGCTACACCTTC. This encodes CASSGDSPYGYTF.

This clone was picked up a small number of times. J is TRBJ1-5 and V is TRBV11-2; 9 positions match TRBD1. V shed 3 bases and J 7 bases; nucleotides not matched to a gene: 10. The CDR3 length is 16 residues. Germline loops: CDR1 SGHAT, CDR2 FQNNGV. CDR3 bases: TGTGCCAGCAGCTTCGGCACAGGGGGCGAGGGACAGCCCCAGCATTTT. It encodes CASSFGTGGEGQPQHF. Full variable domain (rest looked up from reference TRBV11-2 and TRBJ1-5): EAGVAQSPRYKIIEKRQSVAFWCNPISGHATLYWYQQILGQGPKLLIQFQNNGVVDDSQLPKDRFSAERLKGVDSTLKIQPAKLEDSAVYLCASSFGTGGEGQPQHFGDGTRLSIL.

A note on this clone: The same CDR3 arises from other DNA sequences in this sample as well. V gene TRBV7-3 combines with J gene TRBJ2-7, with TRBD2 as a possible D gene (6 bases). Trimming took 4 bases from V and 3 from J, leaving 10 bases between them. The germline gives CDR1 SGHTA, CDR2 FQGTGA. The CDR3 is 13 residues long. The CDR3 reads CASSSSGSYEQYF. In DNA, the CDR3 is TGTGCCAGCAGCTCTTCCGGGAGCTACGAGCAGTACTTC.

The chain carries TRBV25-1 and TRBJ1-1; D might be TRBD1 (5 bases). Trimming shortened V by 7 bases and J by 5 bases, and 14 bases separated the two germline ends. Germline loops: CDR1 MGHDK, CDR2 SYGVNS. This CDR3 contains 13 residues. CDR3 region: CASKGQGRTEAFF. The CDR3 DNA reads TGTGCCAGCAAAGGGCAGGGTAGGACTGAAGCTTTCTTT.

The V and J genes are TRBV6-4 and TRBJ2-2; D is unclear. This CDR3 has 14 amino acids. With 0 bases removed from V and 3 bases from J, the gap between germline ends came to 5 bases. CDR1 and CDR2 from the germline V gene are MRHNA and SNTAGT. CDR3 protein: CASSDSPDTGELFF. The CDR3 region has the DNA TGTGCCAGCAGTGACTCCCCGGACACCGGGGAGCTGTTTTTT.

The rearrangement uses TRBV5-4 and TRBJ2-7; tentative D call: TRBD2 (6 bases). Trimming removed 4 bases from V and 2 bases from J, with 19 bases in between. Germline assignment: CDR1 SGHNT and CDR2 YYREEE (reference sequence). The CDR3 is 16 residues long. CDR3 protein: CASSPPGSGGAYEQYF. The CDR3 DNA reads TGTGCCAGCAGCCCGCCCGGGAGTGGCGGGGCCTACGAGCAGTACTTC.

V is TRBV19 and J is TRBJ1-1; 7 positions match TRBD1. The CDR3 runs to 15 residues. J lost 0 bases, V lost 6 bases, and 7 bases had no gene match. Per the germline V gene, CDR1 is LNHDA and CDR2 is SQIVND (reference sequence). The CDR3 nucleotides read TGTGCCAGTAGGCCCCAGGGGGGCGTGAACACTGAAGCTTTCTTT. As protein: CASRPQGGVNTEAFF.

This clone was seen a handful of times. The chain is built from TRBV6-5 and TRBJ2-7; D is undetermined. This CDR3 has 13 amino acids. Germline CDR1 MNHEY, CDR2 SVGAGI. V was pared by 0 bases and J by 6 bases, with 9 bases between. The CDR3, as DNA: TGTGCCAGCAGTTACTCAAGTGGAGCCGAGCAGTACTTC. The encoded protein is CASSYSSGAEQYF.

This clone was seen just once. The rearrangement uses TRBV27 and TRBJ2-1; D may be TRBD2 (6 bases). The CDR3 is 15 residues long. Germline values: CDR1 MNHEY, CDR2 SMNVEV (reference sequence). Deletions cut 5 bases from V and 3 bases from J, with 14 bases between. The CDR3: CASSHPGGYYNEQFF. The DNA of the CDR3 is TGTGCCAGCAGTCACCCAGGAGGGTACTACAATGAGCAGTTCTTC.

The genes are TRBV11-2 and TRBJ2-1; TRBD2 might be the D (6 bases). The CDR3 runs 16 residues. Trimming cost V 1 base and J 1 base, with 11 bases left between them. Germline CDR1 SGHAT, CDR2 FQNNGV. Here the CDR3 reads CASSLVPGASYNEQFF. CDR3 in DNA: TGTGCCAGCAGCTTAGTCCCGGGAGCGTCCTACAATGAGCAGTTCTTC.

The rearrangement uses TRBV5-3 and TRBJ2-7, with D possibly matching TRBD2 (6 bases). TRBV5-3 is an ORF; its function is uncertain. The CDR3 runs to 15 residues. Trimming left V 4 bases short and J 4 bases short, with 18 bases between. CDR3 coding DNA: TGTGCCAGAAGCCTGAAGGAGGGTCCGGGGTACGAGCAGTACTTC. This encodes CARSLKEGPGYEQYF.

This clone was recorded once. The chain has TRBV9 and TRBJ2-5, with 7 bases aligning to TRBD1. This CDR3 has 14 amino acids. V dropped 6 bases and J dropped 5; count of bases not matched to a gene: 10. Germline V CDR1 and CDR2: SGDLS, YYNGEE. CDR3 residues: CASNIEGAHETQYF. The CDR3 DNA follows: TGTGCCAGCAACATAGAGGGGGCCCACGAGACCCAGTACTTC.